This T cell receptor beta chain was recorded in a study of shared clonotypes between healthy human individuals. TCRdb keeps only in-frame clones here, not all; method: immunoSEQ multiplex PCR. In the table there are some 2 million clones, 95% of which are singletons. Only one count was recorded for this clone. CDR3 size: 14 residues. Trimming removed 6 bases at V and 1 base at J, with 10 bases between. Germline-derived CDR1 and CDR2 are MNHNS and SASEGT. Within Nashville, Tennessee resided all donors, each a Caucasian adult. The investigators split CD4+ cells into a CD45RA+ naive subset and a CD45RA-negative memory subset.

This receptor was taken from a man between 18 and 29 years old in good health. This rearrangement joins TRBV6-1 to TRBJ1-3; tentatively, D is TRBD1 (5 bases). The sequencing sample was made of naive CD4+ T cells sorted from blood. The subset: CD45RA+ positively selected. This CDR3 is CASRIGGSGNTIYF. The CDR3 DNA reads TGTGCCAGCAGGATCGGGGGGTCTGGAAACACCATATATTTT.